The 5 T cell receptor beta chains presented below share a single source sample, sequenced in a study of cytomegalovirus exposure and HLA in healthy donors. The PCR employed 60 Vbeta primers together with 13 Jbeta primers. The data were produced by immunoSEQ multiplex PCR, yet TCRdb's version contains in-frame clones alone and is incomplete. The sample carries under 150,000 clones, 83% recorded once. The source material was PBMCs. The receptors derive from a girl aged 2-10 years in good health and CMV-seronegative.

The CDR3 reads CASSDTVVSYNEQFF. DNA for the CDR3: TGCGCCAGCAGCGACACCGTGGTCTCCTACAATGAGCAGTTCTTC. The chain couples TRBV4-1 to TRBJ2-1; no clear D gene. Deletions cut 5 bases from V and 0 bases from J, with 11 bases between. The CDR3 is 15 residues long. CDR1 and CDR2 (germline): MGHRA, YSYEKL.

The rearrangement uses TRBV6-1 and TRBJ1-2; no clear D gene. V lost 3 bases and J 2 bases, leaving 7 bases between the germline ends. Germline V gives CDR1 MNHNS, CDR2 SASEGT. This CDR3 has 13 residues. CDR3 in DNA: TGTGCCAGCAGTGAGTCCGGGAACTATGGCTACACCTTC. Its translation: CASSESGNYGYTF.

The rearrangement uses TRBV27 and TRBJ1-5; the D is unclear. CDR1 and CDR2 (germline): MNHEY, SMNVEV (reference sequence). The CDR3 totals 18 residues. V lost 2 bases and J 4 bases, leaving 21 bases between the germline ends. DNA for the CDR3: TGTGCCAGCAGTTTACTCTCTCCGGCAGGTAAATTTAATCAGCCCCAGCATTTT. It yields the protein CASSLLSPAGKFNQPQHF.

The chain is built from TRBV15 and TRBJ2-1; TRBD1 might be the D (6 bases). The CDR3 extends over 16 amino acids. V lost 0 bases and J lost 5, with 14 bases in between. Germline V gives CDR1 LNHNV, CDR2 YYDKDF (reference sequence). CDR3 in DNA: TGTGCCACCAGCAGAGAGGTACAGGGCAACCACAATGAGCAGTTCTTC. Encoded protein: CATSREVQGNHNEQFF.

This clone was seen only a few times. The rearrangement links TRBV6-4 to TRBJ2-3; 7 bases match TRBD2. In germline, CDR1 is MRHNA, CDR2 SNTAGT. Trimming cost V 0 bases and J 3 bases; bases outside gene matches: 3. The CDR3 contains 15 residues. CDR3 in DNA: TGTGCCAGCAGTGACTCCCAGGGAGGGACAGATACGCAGTATTTT. Encoded protein: CASSDSQGGTDTQYF.